The 25 T cell receptor beta chains listed next were all sequenced from one sample in a study of blood T cell repertoires in COVID-19. TCRdb's table, derived via immunoSEQ multiplex PCR, lists solely in-frame clones and lacks some. The sample carries over 120,000 clones, around 83% recorded once. The sequenced sample was peripheral blood. These receptor sequences come from a man aged 60-69 years with active or convalescent COVID-19.

The chain employs TRBV11-3 and TRBJ2-5; possibly TRBD1 for D (7 bases). Germline-derived CDR1 and CDR2 are SGHNT and YENEEA. Trimming cost V 4 bases and J 5 bases, with 17 bases left between them. CDR3 length: 15 residues. The CDR3 DNA is TGTGCCAGCAGCTCAGATACAGGGGACTGGGAGACCCAGTACTTC. Translation gives CASSSDTGDWETQYF.

As to this clone: Other nucleotide sequences from this sample produce the same CDR3. This sequence joins TRBV19 and TRBJ1-1; a possible D gene is TRBD1 (6 bases). In germline, CDR1 is LNHDA, CDR2 SQIVND (reference sequence). The CDR3 is 14 residues long. Trimming left V 5 bases short and J 0 bases short, with 10 bases between. CDR3 nucleotide sequence: TGTGCCAGTAGTCCTGGACAGATGAACACTGAAGCTTTCTTT. Encoded protein: CASSPGQMNTEAFF.

The rearrangement uses TRBV18 and TRBJ1-1; 9 bases match TRBD1. V lost 5 bases, J lost 5 bases, and 6 bases stayed unmatched. The CDR3 consists of 14 residues. Germline V gene data show CDR1 as KGHSH and CDR2 as LQKENI. The CDR3 DNA is TGTGCCAGCTCAGGGGGGACAGGGTCTACTGAAGCTTTCTTT. Translation: CASSGGTGSTEAFF. Complete variable domain (other parts from reference TRBV18 and TRBJ1-1): NAGVMQNPRHLVRRRGQEARLRCSPMKGHSHVYWYRQLPEEGLKFMVYLQKENIIDESGMPKERFSAEFPKEGPSILRIQQVVRGDSAAYFCASSGGTGSTEAFFGQGTRLTVV.

V and J are TRBV19 and TRBJ1-2; D might be TRBD1 (5 bases). The germline gives CDR1 LNHDA, CDR2 SQIVND (reference sequence). Trimming took off 3 bases at V and 5 bases at J, with 13 bases between the two ends. This CDR3 comprises 14 residues. CDR3 DNA sequence: TGTGCCAGTAGTATCGGGCGGGGGGGTTATGGCTACACCTTC. Translation: CASSIGRGGYGYTF.

J is TRBJ2-7 and V is TRBV5-1; 8 bases map to TRBD2. Germline V gene sequence: CDR1 SGHRS, CDR2 YFSETQ. Germline trimming cut 0 bases from V and 0 bases from J; bases unmatched to any gene: 5. The CDR3 runs 16 residues. The CDR3 reads CASSLAGGALSYEQYV. The CDR3 region has the DNA TGCGCCAGCAGCTTGGCCGGGGGGGCTCTCTCCTACGAGCAGTACGTC.

The rearrangement joins TRBV15 to TRBJ2-2, with D perhaps TRBD2 (6 bases). The CDR3 consists of 13 residues. Between the trimmed V and J ends, which lost 11 bases and 3 bases, there was a span of 13 bases. CDR1 is LNHNV, CDR2 YYDKDF, per germline (reference sequence). The CDR3 region has the DNA TGTGCCGCGGGCGGGGAGTACACCGGGGAGCTGTTTTTT. Translating gives CAAGGEYTGELFF.

The J gene is TRBJ1-1, the V gene TRBV5-1; 8 nucleotides match TRBD1. The V gene end was trimmed by 0 bases and the J gene end by 3 bases; junction bases not matched to a gene: 4. The germline gives CDR1 SGHRS, CDR2 YFSETQ. This CDR3 region has 15 residues. The CDR3: CASSLEGTGYTEAFF. CDR3 bases: TGCGCCAGCAGCTTGGAAGGGACAGGTTACACTGAAGCTTTCTTT.

The chain has TRBV30 and TRBJ1-1, with D maybe TRBD1 (5 bases). Trimming removed 3 bases from V and 4 bases from J, with 12 bases in between. The V gene's germline CDR1 is GTSNPN and CDR2 SVGIG (reference sequence). The CDR3 is 13 amino acids. The CDR3 DNA follows: TGTGCCTGGAGGAGGGGCGGGACCACTGAAGCTTTCTTT. The encoded protein is CAWRRGGTTEAFF.

The chain couples TRBV5-6 to TRBJ1-6, with 9 bases lining up with TRBD1. J was trimmed by 7 bases and V by 4 bases; bases with no gene match: 0. Germline CDR1 and CDR2: SGHDT and YYEEEE. The CDR3 sequence is 13 residues long. CDR3 nucleotides: TGTGCCAGCAGCGGGACAGGGAATTCACCCCTCCACTTT. It yields the protein CASSGTGNSPLHF.

The genes are TRBV2 and TRBJ1-5, with 8 bases lining up with TRBD1. Trimming took 4 bases from V and 4 from J; bases not matched to a gene: 6. Germline values: CDR1 SNHLY, CDR2 FYNNEI. The CDR3 spans 15 residues. The CDR3 DNA reads as TGTGCCAGCAGTGGGGCCCGGACAGGGAATCAGCCCCAGCATTTT. Translating it yields CASSGARTGNQPQHF.

This clone was detected only once. CDR3 in amino acids: CASRGYGTGNQPQHF. The CDR3 DNA is TGTGCCAGTAGGGGTTACGGGACAGGGAATCAGCCCCAGCATTTT. The gene calls are TRBV19 and TRBJ1-5; TRBD1 matches 9 bases. J lost 4 bases, V lost 6 bases, and 7 bases had no gene match. Germline CDR1 and CDR2: LNHDA and SQIVND (reference sequence). This CDR3 has 15 residues.

V and J are TRBV12-5 and TRBJ1-2; TRBD1 matches at 8 bases. Germline V lookup: CDR1 LGHNT, CDR2 FRNRAP. There are 17 residues in the CDR3. The ends lost 8 bases at V and 0 bases at J; junction bases unmatched: 14. CDR3 in amino acids: CASTIVQGASPNYGYTF. CDR3 in DNA: TGTGCTAGTACTATCGTGCAGGGGGCTTCTCCTAACTATGGCTACACCTTC.

This rearrangement joins TRBV18 to TRBJ1-1; 7 bases are a match to TRBD1. The CDR3 has 16 amino acids. The germline V gene has CDR1 KGHSH and CDR2 LQKENI. The V segment lost 3 bases and the J segment 1 base; nucleotides outside the gene matches: 8. DNA for the CDR3: TGTGCCAGCTCACCCGGACAGGTCATACGGAACACTGAAGCTTTCTTT. The encoded protein is CASSPGQVIRNTEAFF.

The chain couples TRBV19 to TRBJ1-5; weak D call: TRBD1 (6 bases). The CDR3 has 14 amino acids. The V end lost 7 bases, the J end lost 7 bases, and 17 bases lay between the germline ends. The germline V gene has CDR1 LNHDA and CDR2 SQIVND (reference sequence). The DNA for the CDR3 is TGTGCCAGTAAGACAGGTAGGGCGAGGCAGCCCCAGCATTTT. Translation: CASKTGRARQPQHF.

J is TRBJ2-5 and V is TRBV5-4; 9 nucleotides agree with TRBD1. Looked up from germline, CDR1 is SGHNT and CDR2 is YYREEE (reference sequence). This CDR3 has 15 residues. V lost 4 bases, J lost 1 base, and 5 bases stayed unmatched. The CDR3 nucleotides read TGTGCCAGCAGCGCCGGGACAGGGTTCCAAGAGACCCAGTACTTC. Translated, it gives CASSAGTGFQETQYF.

The chain employs TRBV7-2 and TRBJ2-2; the match to TRBD1 covers 10 bases. From germline, CDR1 is SGHTA and CDR2 FQGNSA. The ends lost 5 bases at V and 6 bases at J; junction bases unmatched: 12. CDR3 length: 17 amino acids. CDR3: CASSPRQGAEVAGELFF. CDR3 in DNA: TGTGCCAGCAGCCCGAGACAGGGGGCAGAAGTGGCCGGGGAGCTGTTTTTT.

This clone was seen more than once but under ten times. The CDR3 coding sequence is TGTGCCAGCAGTTCGGAGGGGGCGGGTGAGCAGTTCTTC. It yields the protein CASSSEGAGEQFF. J is TRBJ2-1 and V is TRBV12-3 or TRBV12-4, with TRBD1 as a possible D gene (7 bases). CDR3 length: 13 amino acids. V dropped 4 bases and J dropped 9 bases, with 13 bases sitting between them.

The chain employs TRBV19 and TRBJ1-4; tentatively, D is TRBD1 (6 bases). The germline V gene has CDR1 LNHDA and CDR2 SQIVND (reference sequence). The CDR3 is made up of 13 amino acids. V lost 6 bases and J 8 bases, leaving 13 bases between the germline ends. The CDR3 reads CASRGTGSEKLFF. For the CDR3, the DNA is TGTGCCAGTAGGGGTACAGGGAGCGAAAAACTGTTTTTT. Based on the CDR3 plus reference TRBV19 and TRBJ1-4, the full variable domain is DGGITQSPKYLFRKEGQNVTLSCEQNLNHDAMYWYRQDPGQGLRLIYYSQIVNDFQKGDIAEGYSVSREKKESFPLTVTSAQKNPTAFYLCASRGTGSEKLFFGSGTQLSVL.

Here the CDR3 reads CATSDWGLAGVDTGELFF. The CDR3 DNA is TGTGCCACCAGTGATTGGGGTCTAGCGGGAGTCGACACCGGGGAGCTGTTTTTT. The chain employs TRBV24-1 and TRBJ2-2; 10 bases map to TRBD2. The CDR3 spans 18 residues. J gave up 3 bases and V 2 bases, and 8 bases lay outside the gene matches. Germline V gives CDR1 KGHDR, CDR2 SFDVKD.

This chain uses TRBV6-5 with TRBJ2-1; the match to TRBD1 covers 8 bases. V was pared by 3 bases and J by 5 bases, with 6 bases of the junction left unmatched. Per the germline V gene, CDR1 is MNHEY and CDR2 is SVGAGI. This CDR3 spans 15 amino acids. In DNA form, the CDR3 reads TGTGCCAGCAGTTATACGGGACAGGAAAACAATGAGCAGTTCTTC. This codes for CASSYTGQENNEQFF.

The J gene is TRBJ2-2, the V gene TRBV7-2; 9 bases match TRBD1. V shed 4 bases, J shed 5 bases, and the junction held 2 bases outside the gene matches. CDR3 length: 14 residues. The germline V gene has CDR1 SGHTA and CDR2 FQGNSA. In DNA, the CDR3 is TGTGCCAGCAGCTATGACAGGGGGACCGGGGAGCTGTTTTTT. Amino acid sequence: CASSYDRGTGELFF.

This chain joins TRBV11-3 and TRBJ1-1, with D perhaps matching TRBD1 (5 bases). This CDR3 is built from 15 residues. The germline V gene encodes CDR1 SGHNT and CDR2 YENEEA. V was clipped by 5 bases and J by 2 bases, with 15 bases between them. CDR3 in DNA: TGTGCCAGCAGCCCCCGAGACAGCATAAACACTGAAGCTTTCTTT. Protein: CASSPRDSINTEAFF.

This clone showed up just a few times. This rearrangement joins TRBV5-1 to TRBJ1-2; TRBD1 agrees at 8 bases. In germline, CDR1 is SGHRS, CDR2 YFSETQ. After removal of 4 bases from V and 2 bases from J, the junction contained 10 bases not matched to a gene. This CDR3 has 16 amino acids. The CDR3 nucleotides are TGCGCCAGCAGCGATGTTGGACAGGGCTTAAACTATGGCTACACCTTC. Protein: CASSDVGQGLNYGYTF.

This chain connects TRBV12-3 or TRBV12-4 to TRBJ1-1; 7 bases match TRBD1. J was trimmed by 7 bases and V by 5 bases; bases with no gene match: 7. There are 13 residues in the CDR3. As DNA, the CDR3 is TGTGCCAGCAGTCCCCAGGGGGATGGTGAAGCTTTCTTT. Its translation is CASSPQGDGEAFF.

This sequence joins TRBV4-1 and TRBJ2-2; TRBD2 matches 7 bases. V was pared by 1 base and J by 0 bases, with 2 bases of the junction left unmatched. Germline CDR1 is MGHRA and CDR2 is YSYEKL. The CDR3 length is 16 residues. The CDR3 sequence: CASSQASGSNTGELFF. For the CDR3, the DNA is TGCGCCAGCAGCCAAGCTAGCGGTTCGAACACCGGGGAGCTGTTTTTT.